This T cell receptor (beta chain) was obtained from a study of shared T cell receptors in the human thymus. Trimming stripped 6 bases from V and 7 bases from J, with 30 bases between. The germline gives CDR1 SNHLY, CDR2 FYNNEI. The CDR3 sequence is 19 residues long. Profiling relied on immunoSEQ multiplex PCR, and the TCRdb table lists in-frame clones only, not all of them. Of roughly 660,000 clones listed, roughly 90% were seen once; the top ten hold over 0.008%. These data are also associated with another study on human thymus T cells.

Material for sequencing was thymocytes. The clonotype was recovered from a boy younger than two with a congenital heart defect. The chain couples TRBV2 to TRBJ2-2, with D possibly TRBD2 on 5 matching bases. This CDR3 reads CASRPRGRNIPLKGGELFF. CDR3 in DNA: TGTGCCAGCAGGCCCCGCGGGCGGAACATTCCCCTTAAGGGCGGGGAGCTGTTTTTT.